This T cell receptor beta chain was sequenced for a study of metastatic and nonmetastatic thyroid tumors. Overall study context: Thyroid patients, malignant and benign, had repertoires compared across blood and tumor or nodule tissue.

There are 14 residues in the CDR3. Germline V gene sequence: CDR1 MNHNS, CDR2 SASEGT. The V end was cut by 0 bases, the J end by 4 bases, with 6 bases between. Ahead of thyroid surgery, no patient had received treatment of any kind. In its sample, this clone was seen many times. Its antigen is currently unknown. General study results and limits: The reported finding was significantly higher TCR beta diversity in malignant thyroid tumors relative to benign nodules, in blood and tumor.

Using MiXCR, TCRdb reanalyzed the PCR reads. The table lists around 32,000 clones, roughly 7.1% of them singletons. The J gene is TRBJ2-2, the V gene TRBV6-1; D unclear. The clonotype was recovered from a female donor with papillary thyroid cancer or a benign thyroid nodule (not recorded which). Some clones in this sample may be carry-over from other donors' samples. The sample taken for sequencing was blood. In nucleotides, the CDR3 is TGTGCCAGCAGTGAAGCGCCTAGCACCGGGGAGCTGTTTTTT. This sequence encodes CASSEAPSTGELFF.